The 23 T cell receptor beta chains in this list originate from one sample, sequenced in a study of cytomegalovirus exposure and HLA in healthy donors. Primers: 60 Vbeta forward and 13 Jbeta reverse. Generated by immunoSEQ multiplex PCR, the TCRdb table keeps only in-frame clones and is missing some. The sample lists roughly 190,000 clones, more than 75% occurring once. The specimen was PBMCs. These TCRs come from a woman younger than 35 in good health and CMV-seronegative.

V is TRBV9 and J is TRBJ1-5; D gene ambiguous. Germline CDR1 and CDR2: SGDLS and YYNGEE. The CDR3 contains 15 residues. With 0 bases removed from V and 1 base from J, the gap between germline ends came to 8 bases. The CDR3 protein is CASSVGGSSNQPQHF. The DNA of the CDR3 is TGTGCCAGCAGCGTAGGAGGGTCAAGCAATCAGCCCCAGCATTTT. Drawing the rest from reference TRBV9 and TRBJ1-5, the complete variable domain is DSGVTQTPKHLITATGQRVTLRCSPRSGDLSVYWYQQSLDQGLQFLIQYYNGEERAKGNILERFSAQQFPDLHSELNLSSLELGDSALYFCASSVGGSSNQPQHFGDGTRLSIL.

The J gene is TRBJ2-7, the V gene TRBV7-2, with 10 bases identical to TRBD2. Germline trimming cut 6 bases from V and 6 bases from J; bases unmatched to any gene: 8. The CDR3 runs to 14 residues. Germline V gene sequence: CDR1 SGHTA, CDR2 FQGNSA. CDR3 in DNA: TGTGCCAGCAGTGGATTAGCGGGGGGTCGCGAGCAGTACTTC. Amino acid sequence: CASSGLAGGREQYF.

This chain joins TRBV2 and TRBJ2-7, with D hard to call. The V gene's germline CDR1 is SNHLY and CDR2 FYNNEI. Trimming removed 7 bases at V and 5 bases at J, with 9 bases between. CDR3 length: 11 residues. CDR3 in DNA: TGTGCCAGCAAATTGGGCGACGAGCAGTACTTC. This translates into CASKLGDEQYF.

This rearrangement joins TRBV5-4 to TRBJ2-3, with 8 bases fitting TRBD2. CDR3 length: 14 amino acids. V lost 4 bases to trimming and J lost 0 bases; unmatched junction nucleotides: 1. CDR1 is SGHNT, CDR2 YYREEE, per germline (reference sequence). The CDR3 reads CASSPSGSTDTQYF. CDR3 in DNA: TGTGCCAGCAGCCCTAGCGGGAGCACAGATACGCAGTATTTT.

This clone was observed a single time. The rearrangement joins TRBV2 to TRBJ2-3; TRBD2 aligns across 16 bases. Germline V CDR1 and CDR2: SNHLY, FYNNEI. The ends lost 6 bases at V and 4 bases at J; junction bases unmatched: 4. The CDR3 contains 16 residues. The CDR3 bases are TGTGCCAGCAGCCTTGGGACTAGCGGGAGGGCAGATACGCAGTATTTT. It translates to CASSLGTSGRADTQYF.

The chain employs TRBV19 and TRBJ2-7; D is unresolved. The CDR3 is 12 amino acids. Germline V gene lookup returns CDR1 LNHDA and CDR2 SQIVND (reference sequence). V lost 1 base to trimming and J lost 6 bases, with 7 bases between them. This CDR3 is CASSIGPAEQYF. CDR3 sequence (DNA): TGTGCCAGTAGTATAGGGCCTGCCGAGCAGTACTTC.

The V gene is TRBV6-1, the J gene TRBJ1-5; D is perhaps TRBD1 (5 bases). This CDR3 spans 16 amino acids. CDR1 and CDR2 (germline): MNHNS, SASEGT. V was cut by 0 bases and J by 0 bases, with 9 bases left in between. CDR3 sequence: CASSEARQYSNQPQHF. The CDR3 DNA is TGTGCCAGCAGTGAAGCTCGACAGTATAGCAATCAGCCCCAGCATTTT.

The chain has TRBV29-1 and TRBJ2-2; D unclear. This CDR3 has 11 residues. Germline V gives CDR1 SQVTM, CDR2 ANQGSEA. V lost 3 bases and J lost 6, with 5 bases in between. As DNA, the CDR3 is TGCAGCGTTGACTTAGCCGGGGAGCTGTTTTTT. Protein: CSVDLAGELFF.

This chain links TRBV2 with TRBJ2-2, with TRBD1 identical over 11 bases. This CDR3 is built from 15 residues. The V gene end was trimmed by 4 bases and the J gene end by 4 bases; junction bases not matched to a gene: 2. From germline, CDR1 is SNHLY and CDR2 FYNNEI. For the CDR3, the DNA is TGTGCCAGCAGTGGGGGACAGGGGGGCACCGGGGAGCTGTTTTTT. It yields the protein CASSGGQGGTGELFF.

This chain links TRBV11-2 with TRBJ1-1, with TRBD1 matching 10 bases. Germline V gene data show CDR1 as SGHAT and CDR2 as FQNNGV. The CDR3 contains 15 residues. Trimming at V came to 4 bases and at J to 4 bases, leaving 6 bases not matched to a gene. CDR3 sequence reads: CASSSTGGWGTEAFF. Here the CDR3 DNA reads TGTGCCAGCAGCTCGACAGGGGGCTGGGGCACTGAAGCTTTCTTT.

This clone was seen only a few times. The V call is TRBV19, the J call TRBJ1-1; 7 nucleotides line up with TRBD1. This CDR3 has 14 residues. Germline CDR1 and CDR2: LNHDA and SQIVND (reference sequence). V shed 4 bases, J shed 1 base, and the junction held 3 bases outside the gene matches. CDR3 loop: CASSNQGGNTEAFF. The CDR3 nucleotides read TGTGCCAGTAGTAACCAGGGGGGGAACACTGAAGCTTTCTTT.

The chain employs TRBV9 and TRBJ2-3, with TRBD2 matching 9 bases. Looked up from germline, CDR1 is SGDLS and CDR2 is YYNGEE. Trimming removed 0 bases from V and 4 bases from J; junction bases left unmatched: 6. The length of the CDR3 is 16 residues. The DNA for the CDR3 is TGTGCCAGCAGCGTAGAAGTTAGCGGGAGCGCAGATACGCAGTATTTT. The encoded protein is CASSVEVSGSADTQYF.

This clone was observed a few times. V and J are TRBV27 and TRBJ2-1; TRBD2 matches 12 bases. The V and J ends lost 5 bases and 7 bases, in that order; junction bases with no gene match: 3. The CDR3 spans 14 residues. Germline CDR1 and CDR2: MNHEY and SMNVEV (reference sequence). The CDR3 loop is CASSLTSGRNEQFF. Here the CDR3 DNA reads TGTGCCAGCAGTCTGACTAGCGGGAGAAATGAGCAGTTCTTC.

The chain couples TRBV11-2 to TRBJ1-3; D is unresolved. The CDR3 has 16 residues. Germline CDR1 SGHAT, CDR2 FQNNGV. V gave up 1 base and J gave up 0 bases, with 10 bases separating them. The CDR3: CASSLGGSHSGNTIYF. CDR3 nucleotide sequence: TGTGCCAGCAGCTTAGGAGGCAGCCACTCTGGAAACACCATATATTTT.

This rearrangement joins TRBV28 to TRBJ2-3; 12 bases fit TRBD2. Germline values: CDR1 MDHEN, CDR2 SYDVKM. The CDR3 totals 16 residues. V lost 6 bases and J lost 6; bases outside the gene matches: 10. CDR3 region: CASSLRLAGAYDTQYF. DNA for the CDR3: TGTGCCAGCAGCCTCCGACTAGCGGGAGCTTACGATACGCAGTATTTT.

The V gene is TRBV2, the J gene TRBJ2-5, with D perhaps TRBD2 (6 bases). V was shortened by 5 bases and J by 5 bases, with 15 bases between the two germline ends. Germline V gene sequence: CDR1 SNHLY, CDR2 FYNNEI. The CDR3 extends over 14 amino acids. CDR3 DNA sequence: TGTGCCAGCAGTAATACCGGGAGAGGGGAGACCCAGTACTTC. Its protein product is CASSNTGRGETQYF.

The V gene is TRBV5-4, the J gene TRBJ2-7, with TRBD1 matching 9 bases. V lost 4 bases and J lost 3; bases outside the gene matches: 11. Germline CDR1 and CDR2: SGHNT and YYREEE (reference sequence). The CDR3 contains 16 residues. CDR3 sequence reads: CASSPDSGQGSYEQYF. The CDR3 DNA reads TGTGCCAGCAGCCCGGATTCAGGACAGGGGAGCTACGAGCAGTACTTC.

This clone was picked up one time. The chain uses TRBV4-2 and TRBJ2-4; TRBD2 matches at 9 bases. The CDR3 is 20 amino acids. Germline trimming cut 4 bases from V and 0 bases from J; bases unmatched to any gene: 16. Germline CDR1 reads LGHNA; CDR2 reads YNFKEQ. CDR3 sequence (DNA): TGTGCCAGCAGCCTCCTCCCGGGGAGCGGGGGGACGTTAGCCAAAAACATTCAGTACTTC. Protein product: CASSLLPGSGGTLAKNIQYF.

V gene TRBV11-3 combines with J gene TRBJ1-3, with 7 bases identical to TRBD1. J lost 0 bases, V lost 2 bases, and 10 bases had no gene match. Germline V CDR1 and CDR2: SGHNT, YENEEA. CDR3 size: 18 residues. The CDR3 loop is CASSLPGQVLLSGNTIYF. CDR3 coding DNA: TGTGCCAGCAGCTTACCCGGACAGGTCCTCCTCTCTGGAAACACCATATATTTT. Full variable domain (outside the CDR3, taken from reference TRBV11-3 and TRBJ1-3): EAGVVQSPRYKIIEKKQPVAFWCNPISGHNTLYWYLQNLGQGPELLIRYENEEAVDDSQLPKDRFSAERLKGVDSTLKIQPAELGDSAVYLCASSLPGQVLLSGNTIYFGEGSWLTVV.

This chain joins TRBV27 and TRBJ1-5, with TRBD1 as a possible D gene (5 bases). The V end was cut by 5 bases, the J end by 7 bases, with 9 bases between. Germline-derived CDR1 and CDR2 are MNHEY and SMNVEV (reference sequence). The CDR3 contains 12 residues. This chain's CDR3 is CASSGTGQPQHF. The CDR3 DNA follows: TGTGCCAGCAGTGGAACAGGCCAGCCCCAGCATTTT.

The rearrangement joins TRBV28 to TRBJ2-7, with TRBD1 identical over 7 bases. Germline V lookup: CDR1 MDHEN, CDR2 SYDVKM. With 7 bases clipped from V and 1 base from J, the junction kept 4 bases outside the gene matches. The CDR3 has 13 amino acids. In nucleotides, the CDR3 is TGTGCCAGCACCGGGACAGAATCCTACGAGCAGTACTTC. This translates into CASTGTESYEQYF.

This clone was picked up a small number of times. The rearrangement links TRBV15 to TRBJ2-5; D might be TRBD2 (6 bases). Germline values: CDR1 LNHNV, CDR2 YYDKDF (reference sequence). Trimming took 5 bases from V and 2 from J, leaving 15 bases between them. This CDR3 has 15 amino acids. This chain's CDR3 is CATSLEGLAQETQYF. In DNA form, the CDR3 reads TGTGCCACCAGCTTAGAGGGGCTAGCGCAAGAGACCCAGTACTTC.

V gene TRBV27 combines with J gene TRBJ1-1; D perhaps matches TRBD1 (5 bases). The CDR3 length is 14 residues. Germline V lookup: CDR1 MNHEY, CDR2 SMNVEV (reference sequence). V gave up 1 base and J gave up 1 base, with 7 bases separating them. CDR3 residues: CASSLYTGNTEAFF. The CDR3 bases are TGTGCCAGCAGTTTATATACAGGGAACACTGAAGCTTTCTTT.